A selection of T cell receptor beta chains follows, all from one sample in a study of cytomegalovirus exposure and HLA in healthy donors. Using immunoSEQ multiplex PCR, the repertoire was profiled, and TCRdb retains in-frame clones only, with some absent. The table includes about 100,000 clones, about 75% detected once. The specimen was PBMCs. The origin of the receptors is a man in his forties or fifties in good health and CMV-seropositive. CDR3s leave out the opening cysteine and the closing phenylalanine or tryptophan. The D gene is left open where the match is weak.

d_call j_call v_call cdr3_aa
- TRBJ2-3 TRBV5-1 ASSLASRGGSDTQY
- TRBJ2-1 TRBV4-1 ASSQNSKSSYNEQF
TRBD2 TRBJ2-1 TRBV7-9 ASSHAGGSSYNEQF
- TRBJ1-2 TRBV27 ASSEVRGFGYGYT
TRBD2 TRBJ2-3 TRBV5-1 ASSLMLAGGPRPDTQY
- TRBJ1-3 TRBV2 ASNPQPLSGNTIY
- TRBJ2-4 TRBV27 ASRTGGGIQY
TRBD2 TRBJ2-1 TRBV5-1 ASSLGASGSLGNEQF
TRBD1 TRBJ2-7 TRBV7-9 ASSGWDRGVSYEQY
TRBD1 TRBJ2-5 TRBV5-1 ASRLGQPQETQY
TRBD1 TRBJ2-7 TRBV9 ASSVGRGDRGVYEQY
TRBD1 TRBJ2-7 TRBV2 ASSGGTGHEQY
TRBD1 TRBJ1-3 TRBV7-8 ASRPTGAGNTIY
TRBD2 TRBJ2-1 TRBV18 ASSLTRTRSYNEQF
- TRBJ2-2 TRBV7-2 ASRGTGRRLELF
TRBD2 TRBJ2-1 TRBV6-5 ASSSGLAGYNEQF
- TRBJ2-2 TRBV9 ASSAVSNTGELF
- TRBJ2-1 TRBV4-1 ASRPTGGRSYNEQF
- TRBJ2-7 TRBV9 ASSVRGGYEQY
TRBD1 TRBJ2-7 TRBV4-3 ASSQGLGQGAYEQY
- TRBJ2-7 TRBV21-1 ASSPRTSGRKGPSYEQY
- TRBJ1-2 TRBV2 ASSEAITGNYGYT
TRBD1 TRBJ1-1 TRBV7-8 ASSRTGANTEAF
TRBD2 TRBJ2-5 TRBV18 ASSQTSGEETQY
TRBD2 TRBJ2-3 TRBV19 ASSIYRGLAGGTDTQY
- TRBJ1-3 TRBV7-9 ASSLLRGASGNTIY
TRBD1 TRBJ2-2 TRBV5-6 ASSFGQGTGELF
- TRBJ1-1 TRBV20-1 SESRNTEAF
TRBD1 TRBJ1-1 TRBV5-1 ASRGQENTEAF
TRBD2 TRBJ2-1 TRBV6-1 ASSFSGGALYEQF
TRBD1 TRBJ2-7 TRBV25-1 ASSDLRTGTYEQY
- TRBJ1-1 TRBV6-1 ASSPPVGGHTEAF
TRBD1 TRBJ2-5 TRBV5-1 ASSPQGAQETQY
- TRBJ1-1 TRBV10-3 ATGGAAPEAF
TRBD2 TRBJ2-2 TRBV10-2 ASSGRGGLKGGELF
- TRBJ2-7 TRBV11-2 ASSPQTVSYEQY
- TRBJ2-5 TRBV9 ASSVAGTKQETQY
TRBD1 TRBJ1-2 TRBV19 ASSPDRDLHGYT
- TRBJ1-1 TRBV6-1 ASRAGNEAF
- TRBJ1-6 TRBV9 ASSVGPESPLH
- TRBJ2-5 TRBV4-1 ASSQVGRGAWETQY
TRBD2 TRBJ2-2 TRBV6-7 ASSYSSGANTGELF
TRBD1 - TRBV2 ASSGDSEQY
- TRBJ1-3 TRBV7-2 ASSLVTGKVSGNTIY
- TRBJ2-3 TRBV7-9 ASSLGINRARGEDTQY
TRBD1 TRBJ1-5 TRBV7-2 ASSRGQGSNQPQH
- TRBJ1-3 TRBV7-9 ASSLDAGFESGNTIY
- TRBJ1-2 TRBV2 ASSGTEGYGYT
- TRBJ1-2 TRBV19 ASSPEGDGYT
- TRBJ1-2 TRBV27 ASSPLGKGFRQVPYGYT
TRBD1 - TRBV6-5 ASSLSPGQGYEQY
TRBD2 TRBJ2-3 TRBV12-5 ASGLVLGGRPYTQY
- TRBJ2-7 TRBV7-8 ASKHRQAYEQY
- TRBJ2-3 TRBV9 ASSVDPIESTDTQY
TRBD2 TRBJ2-3 TRBV15 ATSRGNGRGGDTQY
- TRBJ1-3 TRBV11-2 ASSPRGEARGNTIY
- TRBJ2-1 TRBV4-3 ASSQAGNKNEQF
- TRBJ2-1 TRBV5-1 ASRMSPGYNEQF
TRBD1 TRBJ2-6 TRBV7-2 ASSLTGGSGANVLT
- TRBJ1-2 TRBV15 ATSTPGGPYGYT